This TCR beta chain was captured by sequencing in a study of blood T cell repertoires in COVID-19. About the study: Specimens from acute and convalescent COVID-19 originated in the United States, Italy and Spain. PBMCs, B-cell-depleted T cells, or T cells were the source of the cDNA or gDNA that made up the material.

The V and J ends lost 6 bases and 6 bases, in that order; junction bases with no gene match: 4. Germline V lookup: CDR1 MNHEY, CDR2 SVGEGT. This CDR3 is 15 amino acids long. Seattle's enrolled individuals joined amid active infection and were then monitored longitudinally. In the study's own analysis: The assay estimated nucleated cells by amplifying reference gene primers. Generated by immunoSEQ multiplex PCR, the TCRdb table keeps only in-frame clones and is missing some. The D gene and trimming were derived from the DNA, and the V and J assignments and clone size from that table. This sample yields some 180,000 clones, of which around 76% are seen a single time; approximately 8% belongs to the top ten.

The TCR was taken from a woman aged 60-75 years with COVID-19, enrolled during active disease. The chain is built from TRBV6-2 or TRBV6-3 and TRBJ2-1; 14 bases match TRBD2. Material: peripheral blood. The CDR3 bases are TGTGCCAGCAGCCCGACTAGCGGGAGGGCCAATGAGCAGTTCTTC. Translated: CASSPTSGRANEQFF.